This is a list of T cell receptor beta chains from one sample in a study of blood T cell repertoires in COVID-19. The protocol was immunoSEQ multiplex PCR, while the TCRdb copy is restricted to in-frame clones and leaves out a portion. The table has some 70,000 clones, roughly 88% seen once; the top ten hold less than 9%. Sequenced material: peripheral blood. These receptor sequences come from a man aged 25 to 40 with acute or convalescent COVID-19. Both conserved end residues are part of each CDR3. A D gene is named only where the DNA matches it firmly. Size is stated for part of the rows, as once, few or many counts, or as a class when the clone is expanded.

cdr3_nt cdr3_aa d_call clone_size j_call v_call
TGTGCCAGCAGCTTAGTGGGGGCGGATGAGCAGTTCTTC CASSLVGADEQFF NA once TRBJ2-1 TRBV7-3
TGTGCCAGTAGTAATTTGGGGACTTACACAGATACGCAGTATTTT CASSNLGTYTDTQYF NA NA TRBJ2-3 TRBV19
TGCAGCGTTGGAGGGACAGGGGTCATTGAGACCCAGTACTTC CSVGGTGVIETQYF TRBD1 few TRBJ2-5 TRBV29-1
TGCGCCAGCATGGGACTTTATGGGGGAAATCCCGAGCAGTACTTC CASMGLYGGNPEQYF NA NA TRBJ2-7 TRBV4-1
TGTGCCAGCAGACTAACCCCCGGACAGGGGGGCTCTTGGTACGAGCAGTACTTC CASRLTPGQGGSWYEQYF TRBD1 NA TRBJ2-7 TRBV7-4
TGTGCCAGTAGTTCCCCGTTTAGCGGGAGTCGCGCCAAAAACATTCAGTACTTC CASSSPFSGSRAKNIQYF TRBD2 NA TRBJ2-4 TRBV19
TGTGCCAGCAGACAAGGACAGAGCTATGGCTACACCTTC CASRQGQSYGYTF NA NA TRBJ1-2 TRBV3-1/TRBV3-2
TGTGCCAGCAGCCCCACTCGGGGACAGGGGCCTCAGCCCCAGCATTTT CASSPTRGQGPQPQHF TRBD1 NA TRBJ1-5 TRBV7-2
TGTGCCAGCATCTCGGGGGGGTCGGGCTCTGGAAACACCATATATTTT CASISGGSGSGNTIYF NA NA TRBJ1-3 TRBV28
TGTGCCAGCAGCCAAGTTGTAAACTACGAGCAGTACTTC CASSQVVNYEQYF NA few TRBJ2-7 TRBV14